This section outlines one TCR beta chain sequence together with its context. This entry comes from a study of blood T cell repertoires in COVID-19. The CDR3 runs to 13 residues. V shed 4 bases, J shed 4 bases, and the junction held 2 bases outside the gene matches. CDR1 SGHRS and CDR2 YFSETQ come from the germline V gene. The table came from immunoSEQ multiplex PCR; TCRdb's copy has only in-frame clones and leaves some out. The sample includes some 160,000 clones, 80% to 85% of them seen just once. Sequenced material: peripheral blood. The sequence was collected from a man aged 65 to 79 with active or convalescent COVID-19. The chain carries TRBV5-1 and TRBJ2-1; the match to TRBD1 covers 7 bases. The CDR3 bases are TGCGCCAGCAGCACGGGACAGTACAATGAGCAGTTCTTC. Translation gives CASSTGQYNEQFF.